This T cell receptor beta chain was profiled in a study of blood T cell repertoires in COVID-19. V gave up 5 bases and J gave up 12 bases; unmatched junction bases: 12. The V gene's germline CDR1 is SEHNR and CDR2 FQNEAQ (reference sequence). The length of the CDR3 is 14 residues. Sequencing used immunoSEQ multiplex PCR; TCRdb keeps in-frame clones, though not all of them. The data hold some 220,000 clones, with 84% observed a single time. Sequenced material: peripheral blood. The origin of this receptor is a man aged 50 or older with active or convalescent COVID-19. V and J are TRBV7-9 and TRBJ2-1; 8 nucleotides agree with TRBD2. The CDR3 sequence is CASSSSGVLGGQFF. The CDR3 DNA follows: TGTGCCAGCAGCAGTAGCGGGGTGCTTGGCGGGCAGTTCTTC. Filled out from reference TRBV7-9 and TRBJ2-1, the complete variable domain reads DTGVSQNPRHKITKRGQNVTFRCDPISEHNRLYWYRQTLGQGPEFLTYFQNEAQLEKSRLLSDRFSAERPKGSFSTLEIQRTEQGDSAMYLCASSSSGVLGGQFFGPGTRLTVL.